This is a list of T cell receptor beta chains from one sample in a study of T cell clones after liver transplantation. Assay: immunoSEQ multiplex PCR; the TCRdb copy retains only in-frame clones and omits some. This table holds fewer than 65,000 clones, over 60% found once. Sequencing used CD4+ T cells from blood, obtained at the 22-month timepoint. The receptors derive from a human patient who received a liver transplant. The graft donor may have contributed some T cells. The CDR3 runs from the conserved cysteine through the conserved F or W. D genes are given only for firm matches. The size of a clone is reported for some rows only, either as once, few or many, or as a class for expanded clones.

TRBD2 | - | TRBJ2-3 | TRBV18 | CASSPRTSGGFDTQYF | TGTGCCAGCTCACCCCGGACTAGCGGGGGGTTTGATACGCAGTATTTT
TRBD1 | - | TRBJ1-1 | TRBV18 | CASSQRTGTNTEAFF | TGTGCCAGCTCACAGAGGACAGGGACGAACACTGAAGCTTTCTTT
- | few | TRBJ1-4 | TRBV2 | CASSADRGYGKLFF | TGTGCCAGCAGTGCGGACCGCGGTTACGGAAAACTGTTTTTT
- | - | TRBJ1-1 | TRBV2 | CASSGGIRNTEAFF | TGTGCCAGCAGTGGAGGAATCCGGAACACTGAAGCTTTCTTT
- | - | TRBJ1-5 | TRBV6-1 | CASSGQANQPQHF | TGTGCCAGCAGTGGGCAGGCCAATCAGCCCCAGCATTTT
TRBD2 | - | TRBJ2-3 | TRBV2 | CASSPGSSGGASGTDTQYF | TGTGCCAGCAGCCCAGGCTCTAGCGGGGGGGCCTCTGGGACAGATACGCAGTATTTT
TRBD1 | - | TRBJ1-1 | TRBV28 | CASSSAGTGGTEAFF | TGTGCCAGCAGTTCGGCCGGGACAGGGGGCACTGAAGCTTTCTTT
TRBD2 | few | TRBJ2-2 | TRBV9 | CASSVATSGGAETGELFF | TGTGCCAGCAGCGTAGCTACTAGCGGGGGGGCCGAAACCGGGGAGCTGTTTTTT
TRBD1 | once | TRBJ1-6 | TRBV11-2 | CASSPRQGNSPLHF | TGTGCCAGCAGCCCGCGACAGGGGAATTCACCCCTCCACTTT
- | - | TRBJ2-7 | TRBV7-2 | CASSTGPGREQYF | TGTGCCAGCAGCACCGGGCCCGGGCGCGAGCAGTACTTC
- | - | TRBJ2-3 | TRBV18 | CASAGSGDTQYF | TGTGCCAGCGCGGGCTCAGGAGATACGCAGTATTTT
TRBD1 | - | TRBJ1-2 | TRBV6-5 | CASSRQGRNYGYTF | TGTGCCAGCAGTAGACAGGGGCGGAACTATGGCTACACCTTC
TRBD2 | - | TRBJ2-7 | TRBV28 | CASRGGLAVSYEQYF | TGTGCCAGCAGGGGGGGACTAGCGGTAAGCTACGAGCAGTACTTC
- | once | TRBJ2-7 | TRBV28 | CASSLWGIGINEQYF | TGTGCCAGCAGTTTATGGGGGATAGGGATCAACGAGCAGTACTTC
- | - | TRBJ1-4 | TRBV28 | CASSLWGSATNEKLFF | TGTGCCAGCAGTTTATGGGGCAGTGCAACTAATGAAAAACTGTTTTTT
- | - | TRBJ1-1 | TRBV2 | CATQREERNTEAFF | TGTGCCACCCAAAGGGAGGAAAGGAACACTGAAGCTTTCTTT
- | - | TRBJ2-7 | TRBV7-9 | CASSFSHGNYEQYF | TGTGCCAGCAGCTTTAGTCACGGAAACTACGAGCAGTACTTC
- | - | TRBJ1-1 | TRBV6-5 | CASSRGPNTEAFF | TGTGCCAGCAGTCGGGGCCCGAACACTGAAGCTTTCTTT
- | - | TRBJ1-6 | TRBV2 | CASNPQGNSPLHF | TGTGCCAGCAATCCACAGGGCAATTCACCCCTCCACTTT
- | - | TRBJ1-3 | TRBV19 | CASSRTDPNTIYF | TGTGCCAGTAGTAGGACCGACCCCAACACCATATATTTT
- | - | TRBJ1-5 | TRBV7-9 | CASSPTGEPQHF | TGTGCCAGCAGCCCGACCGGCGAGCCCCAGCATTTT